This T cell receptor (beta chain) was identified during a study of shared clonotypes between healthy human individuals. Across the study: The people who gave samples were a couple of women and a few men aged 18 to 49.

Profiled with immunoSEQ multiplex PCR; TCRdb holds only in-frame clones, not every one. The sample lists 2 million to 2.5 million clones; just over 90% were seen once. The CDR3 covers 16 residues. Germline CDR1 reads SGHRS; CDR2 reads YFSETQ. With V trimmed by 5 bases and J by 4 bases, 9 bases remained unmatched. Study findings and constraints: Estimated richness values were generally larger in naive subsets than in memory subsets.

CD45RA-negative memory and CD45RA+ naive subsets were split from the CD4+ cells. As regards this clone: Its antigen is unidentified.

This clonotype was obtained from a man aged 18 to 30 in good health. Some clones in this sample may be carry-over from other donors' samples. The source material was naive CD4+ T cells from PBMCs. Subset in this sample: CD45RA+ positively selected. This chain links TRBV5-1 with TRBJ2-4, with 10 bases matching TRBD1. The CDR3 protein is CASRNPGQGSKNIQYF. The CDR3 DNA is TGCGCCAGCAGGAATCCGGGACAGGGGTCGAAAAACATTCAGTACTTC.